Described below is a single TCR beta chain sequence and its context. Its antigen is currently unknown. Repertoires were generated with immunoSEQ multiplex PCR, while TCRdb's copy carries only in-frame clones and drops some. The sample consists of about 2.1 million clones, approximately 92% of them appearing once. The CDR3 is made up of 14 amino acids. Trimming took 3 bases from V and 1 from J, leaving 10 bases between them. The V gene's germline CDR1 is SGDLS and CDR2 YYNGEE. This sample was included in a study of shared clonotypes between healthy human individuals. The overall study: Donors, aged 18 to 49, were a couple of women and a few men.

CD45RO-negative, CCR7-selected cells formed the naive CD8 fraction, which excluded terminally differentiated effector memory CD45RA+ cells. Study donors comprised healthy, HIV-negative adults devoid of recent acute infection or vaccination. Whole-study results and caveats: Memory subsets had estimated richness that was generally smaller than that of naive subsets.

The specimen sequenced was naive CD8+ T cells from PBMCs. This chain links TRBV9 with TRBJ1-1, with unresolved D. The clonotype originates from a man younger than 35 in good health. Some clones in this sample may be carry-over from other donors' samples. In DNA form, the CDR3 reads TGTGCCAGCAGCGGAGGTTATACGAACACTGAAGCTTTCTTT. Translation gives CASSGGYTNTEAFF.